This section outlines one T cell receptor (beta chain) sequence together with its context. Alongside a J-beta primer mix, a sample-barcoded 5' primer served in a second PCR lasting about 6 to 11 cycles. Every cDNA molecule carried a tag from a template-switch adaptor bearing 12 random nucleotides. The yield of each sample was at least 3 million CDR3-containing paired-end reads. TCRdb analysed the 5' RACE reads with MiXCR anew, one entry per CDR3 protein. The sample shows 800,000 to 950,000 distinct CDR3 sequences, around 48% of them seen only once. The sample originates from a study of blood T cells in healthy people across ages. In germline, CDR1 is SEHNR, CDR2 FQNEAQ (reference sequence). Trimming shortened V by 5 bases and J by 3 bases, and 19 bases separated the two germline ends. The CDR3 covers 16 residues. Aged roughly 6 to 90, donors were systemically healthy Caucasians from Russia. No fewer than 5.5 micrograms of total RNA were isolated from every sample.

The sequence was collected from a man aged 25-45 years in good health. The chain joins TRBV7-9 to TRBJ1-1, with D tentatively TRBD1 (6 bases). Sample: blood. This CDR3 is CASSAGTGLADTEAFF. Here the CDR3 DNA reads TGTGCCAGCAGCGCCGGCACAGGGTTAGCGGACACTGAAGCTTTCTTT.